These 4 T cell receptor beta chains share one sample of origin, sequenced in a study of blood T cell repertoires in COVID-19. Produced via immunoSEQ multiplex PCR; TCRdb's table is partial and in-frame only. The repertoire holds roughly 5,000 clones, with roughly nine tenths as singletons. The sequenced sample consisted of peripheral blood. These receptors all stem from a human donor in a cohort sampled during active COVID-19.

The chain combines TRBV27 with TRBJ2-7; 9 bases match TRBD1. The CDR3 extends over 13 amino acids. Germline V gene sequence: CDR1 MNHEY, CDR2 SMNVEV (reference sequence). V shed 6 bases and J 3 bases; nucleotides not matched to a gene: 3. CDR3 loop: CASRGTGRYEQYF. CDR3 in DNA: TGTGCCAGCAGGGGGACAGGGCGCTACGAGCAGTACTTC.

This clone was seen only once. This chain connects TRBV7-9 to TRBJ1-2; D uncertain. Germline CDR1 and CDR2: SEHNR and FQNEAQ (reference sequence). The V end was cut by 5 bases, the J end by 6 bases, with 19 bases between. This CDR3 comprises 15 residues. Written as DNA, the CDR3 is TGTGCCAGCAGCCCAGGAGGAGCTCCGCGCGATGGCTACACCTTC. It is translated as CASSPGGAPRDGYTF.

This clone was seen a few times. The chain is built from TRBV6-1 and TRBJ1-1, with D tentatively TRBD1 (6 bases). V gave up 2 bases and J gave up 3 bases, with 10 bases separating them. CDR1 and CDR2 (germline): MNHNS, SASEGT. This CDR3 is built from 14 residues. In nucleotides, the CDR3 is TGTGCCAGCAGTGAACGGCAGGGGTACACTGAAGCTTTCTTT. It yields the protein CASSERQGYTEAFF.

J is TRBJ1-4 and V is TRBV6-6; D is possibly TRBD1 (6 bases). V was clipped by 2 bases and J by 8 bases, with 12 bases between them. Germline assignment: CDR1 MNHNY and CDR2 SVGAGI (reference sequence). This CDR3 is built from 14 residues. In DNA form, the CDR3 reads TGTGCCAGCAGTTACCAGGGGTCAGGAGAAAAACTGTTTTTT. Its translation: CASSYQGSGEKLFF.